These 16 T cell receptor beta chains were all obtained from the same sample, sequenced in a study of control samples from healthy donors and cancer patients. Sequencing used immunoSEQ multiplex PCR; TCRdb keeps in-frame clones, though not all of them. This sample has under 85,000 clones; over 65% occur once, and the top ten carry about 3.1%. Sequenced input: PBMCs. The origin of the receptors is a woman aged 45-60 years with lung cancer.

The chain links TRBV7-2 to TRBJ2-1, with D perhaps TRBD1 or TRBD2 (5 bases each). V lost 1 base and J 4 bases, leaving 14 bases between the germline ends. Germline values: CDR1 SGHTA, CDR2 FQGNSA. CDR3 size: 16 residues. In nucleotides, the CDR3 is TGTGCCAGCAGCTTAGATGGTGGGACGGTGTACAATGAGCAGTTCTTC. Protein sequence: CASSLDGGTVYNEQFF.

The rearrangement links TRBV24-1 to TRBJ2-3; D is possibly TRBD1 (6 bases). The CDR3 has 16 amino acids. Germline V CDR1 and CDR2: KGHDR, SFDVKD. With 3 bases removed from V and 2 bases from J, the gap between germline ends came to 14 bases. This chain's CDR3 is CATSDGADRYTDTQYF. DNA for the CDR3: TGTGCCACCAGTGATGGGGCGGACAGATACACAGATACGCAGTATTTT.

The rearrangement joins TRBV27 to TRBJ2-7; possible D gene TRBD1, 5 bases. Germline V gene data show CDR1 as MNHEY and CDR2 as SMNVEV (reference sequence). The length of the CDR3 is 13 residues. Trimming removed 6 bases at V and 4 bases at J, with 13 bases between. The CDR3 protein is CASRPAQAYEQYF. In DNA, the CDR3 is TGTGCCAGCAGGCCTGCACAGGCGTACGAGCAGTACTTC.

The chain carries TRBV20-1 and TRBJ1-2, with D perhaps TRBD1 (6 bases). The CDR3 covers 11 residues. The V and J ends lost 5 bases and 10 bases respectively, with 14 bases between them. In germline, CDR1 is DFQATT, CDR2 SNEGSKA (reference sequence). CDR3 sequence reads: CSAPSGADYTF. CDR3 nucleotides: TGCAGTGCTCCCTCGGGGGCGGACTACACCTTC.

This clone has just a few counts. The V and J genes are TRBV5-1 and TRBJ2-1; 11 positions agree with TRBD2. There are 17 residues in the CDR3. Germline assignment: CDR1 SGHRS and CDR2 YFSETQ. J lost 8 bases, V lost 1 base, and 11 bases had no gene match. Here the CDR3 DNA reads TGCGCCAGCAGCTTGAGTCCCTCTAGCGGGGGGATCGATGAGCAGTTCTTC. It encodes CASSLSPSSGGIDEQFF.

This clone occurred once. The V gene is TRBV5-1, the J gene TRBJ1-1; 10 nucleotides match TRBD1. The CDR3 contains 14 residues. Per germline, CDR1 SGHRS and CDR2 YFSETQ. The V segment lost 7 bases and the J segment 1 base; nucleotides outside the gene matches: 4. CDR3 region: CASGWTGGNTEAFF. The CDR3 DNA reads TGCGCCAGCGGCTGGACAGGGGGGAACACTGAAGCTTTCTTT. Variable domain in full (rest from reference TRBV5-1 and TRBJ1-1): KAGVTQTPRYLIKTRGQQVTLSCSPISGHRSVSWYQQTPGQGLQFLFEYFSETQRNKGNFPGRFSGRQFSNSRSEMNVSTLELGDSALYLCASGWTGGNTEAFFGQGTRLTVV.

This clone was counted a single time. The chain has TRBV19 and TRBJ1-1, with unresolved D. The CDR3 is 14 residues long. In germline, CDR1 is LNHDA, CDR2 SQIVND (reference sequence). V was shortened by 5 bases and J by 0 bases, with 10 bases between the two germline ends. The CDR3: CASSRLSMNTEAFF. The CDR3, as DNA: TGTGCCAGTAGTCGACTGAGCATGAACACTGAAGCTTTCTTT.

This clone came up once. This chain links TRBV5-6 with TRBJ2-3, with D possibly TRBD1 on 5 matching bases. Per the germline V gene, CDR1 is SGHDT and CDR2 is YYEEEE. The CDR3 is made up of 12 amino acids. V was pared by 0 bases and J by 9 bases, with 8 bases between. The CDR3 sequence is CASSLGAGTQYF. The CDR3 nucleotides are TGTGCCAGCAGCTTGGGGGCAGGGACGCAGTATTTT.

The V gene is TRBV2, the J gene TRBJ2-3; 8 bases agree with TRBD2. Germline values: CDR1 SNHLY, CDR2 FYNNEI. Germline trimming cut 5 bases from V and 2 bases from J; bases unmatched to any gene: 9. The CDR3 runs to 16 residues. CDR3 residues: CASSTSGGTATDTQYF. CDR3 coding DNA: TGTGCCAGCAGTACTAGCGGAGGTACCGCCACAGATACGCAGTATTTT. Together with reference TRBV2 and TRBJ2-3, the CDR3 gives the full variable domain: EPEVTQTPSHQVTQMGQEVILRCVPISNHLYFYWYRQILGQKVEFLVSFYNNEISEKSEIFDDQFSVERPDGSNFTLKIRSTKLEDSAMYFCASSTSGGTATDTQYFGPGTRLTVL.

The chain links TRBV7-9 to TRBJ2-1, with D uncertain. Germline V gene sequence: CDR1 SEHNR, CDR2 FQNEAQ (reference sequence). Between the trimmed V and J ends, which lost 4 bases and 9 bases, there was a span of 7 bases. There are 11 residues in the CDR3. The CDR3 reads CASSYLPEQFF. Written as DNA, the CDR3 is TGTGCCAGCAGCTATTTACCTGAGCAGTTCTTC.

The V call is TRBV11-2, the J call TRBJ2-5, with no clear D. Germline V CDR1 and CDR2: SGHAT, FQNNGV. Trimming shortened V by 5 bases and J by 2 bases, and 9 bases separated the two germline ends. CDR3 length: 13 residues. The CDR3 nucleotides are TGTGCCAGCAGCAGGCGACCTCAAGAGACCCAGTACTTC. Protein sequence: CASSRRPQETQYF.

In nucleotides, the CDR3 is TGTGCCAGCACGGGACTAGCGGGGGCTGGTGAGCAGTTCTTC. Translation gives CASTGLAGAGEQFF. This rearrangement joins TRBV6-5 to TRBJ2-1; TRBD2 matches 14 bases. The length of the CDR3 is 14 residues. J lost 9 bases, V lost 7 bases, and 5 bases had no gene match. The germline CDR1 and CDR2 sequences are MNHEY and SVGAGI.

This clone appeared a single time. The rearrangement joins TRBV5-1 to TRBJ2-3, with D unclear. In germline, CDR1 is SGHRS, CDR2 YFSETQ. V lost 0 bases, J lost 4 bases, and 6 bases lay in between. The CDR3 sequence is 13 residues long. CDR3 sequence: CASSLDKADTQYF. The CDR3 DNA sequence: TGCGCCAGCAGCTTGGATAAGGCAGATACGCAGTATTTT. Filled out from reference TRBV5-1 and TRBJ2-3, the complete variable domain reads KAGVTQTPRYLIKTRGQQVTLSCSPISGHRSVSWYQQTPGQGLQFLFEYFSETQRNKGNFPGRFSGRQFSNSRSEMNVSTLELGDSALYLCASSLDKADTQYFGPGTRLTVL.

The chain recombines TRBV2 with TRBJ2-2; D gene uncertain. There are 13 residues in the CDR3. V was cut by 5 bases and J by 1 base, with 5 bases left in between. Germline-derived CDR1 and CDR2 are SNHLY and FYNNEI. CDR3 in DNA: TGTGCCAGCAGTTATTTGAACACCGGGGAGCTGTTTTTT. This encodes CASSYLNTGELFF.

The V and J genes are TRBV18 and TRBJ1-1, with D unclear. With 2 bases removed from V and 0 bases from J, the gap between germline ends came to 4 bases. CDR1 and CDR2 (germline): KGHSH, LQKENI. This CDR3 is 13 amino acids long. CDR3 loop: CASSPGLNTEAFF. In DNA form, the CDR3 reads TGTGCCAGCTCACCAGGCCTGAACACTGAAGCTTTCTTT.

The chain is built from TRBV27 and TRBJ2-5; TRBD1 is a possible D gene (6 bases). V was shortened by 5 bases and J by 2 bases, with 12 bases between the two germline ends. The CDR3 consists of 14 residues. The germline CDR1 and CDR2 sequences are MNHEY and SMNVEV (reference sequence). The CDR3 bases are TGTGCCAGCAGTAAAATGGACAGTCAAGAGACCCAGTACTTC. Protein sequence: CASSKMDSQETQYF.